These 23 T cell receptor beta chains were sequenced from one sample in a study of T cells in Graves' hyperthyroidism and ophthalmopathy. Amplified TCR beta CDR3 regions derived from RNA transcripts. Initially, a first-round RT-PCR of the TCR CDR3 employed the HTBI primer set. TCRdb itself ran the multiplex PCR reads through MiXCR, one entry per CDR3 protein. The sample has about 620,000 distinct CDR3 sequences, roughly 16% seen once; the top ten hold around 3.9%. Material: blood. The receptors stem from a woman in her 30s with Graves' hyperthyroidism.

This clonotype occurred a few times. The chain recombines TRBV6-1 with TRBJ2-1; D ambiguous. The germline gives CDR1 MNHNS, CDR2 SASEGT. V was trimmed by 5 bases and J by 6 bases, leaving 8 bases between them. This CDR3 has 12 residues. The CDR3 coding sequence is TGTGCCAGCAGTTCCAGAATCAATGAGCAGTTCTTC. Amino acid sequence: CASSSRINEQFF.

There are a few counts of this clonotype. This chain uses TRBV18 with TRBJ2-7; 8 positions match TRBD1. Germline V gives CDR1 KGHSH, CDR2 LQKENI. The CDR3 runs 13 residues. Trimming cost V 2 bases and J 7 bases; bases outside gene matches: 4. CDR3 region: CASSPGTGEEQYF. DNA for the CDR3: TGTGCCAGCTCACCAGGGACAGGAGAAGAGCAGTACTTC.

There are a few counts of this clonotype. The chain uses TRBV6-1 and TRBJ2-1; TRBD1 matches 8 bases. The CDR3 is 15 amino acids. V dropped 6 bases and J dropped 10; count of bases not matched to a gene: 14. CDR1 and CDR2 from the germline V gene are MNHNS and SASEGT. The CDR3 sequence is CASRKDRGVFGEQFF. DNA for the CDR3: TGTGCCAGCAGAAAAGACAGGGGTGTGTTCGGGGAGCAGTTCTTC.

This clonotype appeared many times. The rearrangement joins TRBV30 to TRBJ1-1; D not certain. Germline V lookup: CDR1 GTSNPN, CDR2 SVGIG (reference sequence). This CDR3 is 12 amino acids long. The V end was cut by 0 bases, the J end by 10 bases, with 12 bases between. As DNA, the CDR3 is TGTGCCTGGAGTGTAGGGTTCCCGGGAGCTTTCTTT. Translation: CAWSVGFPGAFF.

This clonotype has a count of ten or more. The V and J genes are TRBV28 and TRBJ2-1, with 16 bases lining up with TRBD2. The CDR3 length is 16 residues. Germline V gene data show CDR1 as MDHEN and CDR2 as SYDVKM. With 6 bases clipped from V and 9 bases from J, the junction kept 8 bases outside the gene matches. This chain's CDR3 is CASRGTSGRGLGEQFF. The DNA of the CDR3 is TGTGCCAGCAGAGGGACTAGCGGGAGGGGGCTCGGTGAGCAGTTCTTC.

V gene TRBV25-1 combines with J gene TRBJ2-7; TRBD1 agrees at 9 bases. The ends lost 6 bases at V and 3 bases at J; junction bases unmatched: 12. In germline, CDR1 is MGHDK, CDR2 SYGVNS. This CDR3 has 16 residues. For the CDR3, the DNA is TGTGCCAGCAGGAGGGGCGGGACAGGGAGGATCTACGAGCAGTACTTC. Translating gives CASRRGGTGRIYEQYF.

This clonotype has only a few counts. The rearrangement uses TRBV27 and TRBJ1-5; D call uncertain. CDR1 and CDR2 (germline): MNHEY, SMNVEV (reference sequence). The V end lost 5 bases, the J end lost 0 bases, and 11 bases lay between the germline ends. The CDR3 sequence is 15 residues long. CDR3 in DNA: TGTGCCAGCAGTCCCCGAGCGGTTAGCAATCAGCCCCAGCATTTT. Its translation is CASSPRAVSNQPQHF.

The J gene is TRBJ2-2, the V gene TRBV11-2, with 10 bases aligning to TRBD2. This CDR3 contains 16 residues. V trimming: 3 bases; J trimming: 5 bases; junction bases outside the gene matches: 6. Germline-derived CDR1 and CDR2 are SGHAT and FQNNGV. The chain's CDR3 is CASSFRPGLATGELFF. The CDR3 bases are TGTGCCAGCAGCTTTCGGCCGGGACTAGCGACCGGGGAGCTGTTTTTT.

There are many counts of this clonotype. This chain joins TRBV6-1 and TRBJ2-1; TRBD2 might be the D (6 bases). Germline loops: CDR1 MNHNS, CDR2 SASEGT. Trimming left V 5 bases short and J 2 bases short, with 13 bases between. CDR3 length equals 15 residues. The CDR3 sequence is CASSYGTVTYNEQFF. The CDR3 nucleotides read TGTGCCAGCAGTTACGGGACTGTCACCTACAATGAGCAGTTCTTC.

This clonotype appeared many times. This chain connects TRBV2 to TRBJ2-3; possible D gene TRBD1, 6 bases. The CDR3 runs to 16 residues. V lost 1 base to trimming and J lost 1 base, with 12 bases between them. Germline V CDR1 and CDR2: SNHLY, FYNNEI. This CDR3 is CASSEDGRGRTDTQYF. CDR3 bases: TGTGCCAGCAGTGAAGACGGCAGGGGTCGCACAGATACGCAGTATTTT.

The table lists this clonotype with a few counts. The CDR3 reads CASALHVSSYNEQFF. CDR3 DNA: TGTGCCAGCGCCCTGCACGTCAGCTCCTACAATGAGCAGTTCTTC. This rearrangement joins TRBV6-1 to TRBJ2-1; unclear D gene. Germline lookup yields CDR1 MNHNS and CDR2 SASEGT. The CDR3 length is 15 residues. The V and J ends lost 8 bases and 0 bases respectively, with 14 bases between them.

The sample holds many counts of this clonotype. The chain carries TRBV27 and TRBJ1-1; perhaps TRBD1 as D (6 bases). Germline V gives CDR1 MNHEY, CDR2 SMNVEV (reference sequence). The V gene lost 4 bases and the J gene lost 7 bases, with 16 bases spanning the gap. The CDR3 contains 14 residues. CDR3 region: CASSSLDSLDEAFF. DNA of the CDR3: TGTGCCAGCAGTTCCTTGGACAGCTTAGATGAAGCTTTCTTT.

Many counts were recorded for this clonotype. The chain joins TRBV2 to TRBJ2-7, with D unclear. Germline V gene lookup returns CDR1 SNHLY and CDR2 FYNNEI. The CDR3 runs to 12 residues. Trimming took off 6 bases at V and 2 bases at J, with 8 bases between the two ends. Here the CDR3 DNA reads TGTGCCAGCAGCTGGTCCACCTACGAGCAGTACTTC. It encodes CASSWSTYEQYF.

V and J are TRBV6-5 and TRBJ2-1, with D perhaps given as TRBD1 or TRBD2 (5 bases each). The V and J ends lost 4 bases and 1 base respectively, with 23 bases between them. CDR1 and CDR2 (germline): MNHEY, SVGAGI. The CDR3 is made up of 19 amino acids. The CDR3 coding sequence is TGTGCCAGCAGTTTTCCGGGACCGAGTTCCCCGTCTTCCTACAATGAGCAGTTCTTC. Translating it yields CASSFPGPSSPSSYNEQFF.

J is TRBJ2-1 and V is TRBV12-3 or TRBV12-4; TRBD1 is a possible D gene (6 bases). Trimming cost V 3 bases and J 8 bases, with 14 bases left between them. The CDR3 is made up of 14 amino acids. The DNA of the CDR3 is TGTGCCAGCAGTTTTTCAGGGGATTGGGATGAGCAGTTCTTC. Translation gives CASSFSGDWDEQFF.

This clonotype was seen repeatedly, ten times or more. The V gene is TRBV30, the J gene TRBJ2-7; D is unclear. V lost 3 bases and J 0 bases, leaving 9 bases between the germline ends. Per germline, CDR1 GTSNPN and CDR2 SVGIG (reference sequence). This CDR3 contains 13 residues. CDR3 DNA sequence: TGTGCCTGGAGGTGGGGAAGCTCCTACGAGCAGTACTTC. Amino acid sequence: CAWRWGSSYEQYF. Drawing the rest from reference TRBV30 and TRBJ2-7, the complete variable domain is SQTIHQWPATLVQPVGSPLSLECTVEGTSNPNLYWYRQAAGRGLQLLFYSVGIGQISSEVPQNLSASRPQDRQFILSSKKLLLSDSGFYLCAWRWGSSYEQYFGPGTRLTVT.

This clonotype was recorded at least ten times. The V and J genes are TRBV25-1 and TRBJ2-7, with 7 bases lining up with TRBD1. Per germline, CDR1 MGHDK and CDR2 SYGVNS. V was pared by 3 bases and J by 2 bases, with 4 bases of the junction left unmatched. The CDR3 sequence is 14 residues long. The DNA of the CDR3 is TGTGCCAGCAGTGACCGGGACAGTCCCTACGAGCAGTACTTC. Translated: CASSDRDSPYEQYF.

This clonotype was counted only a few times. The V and J genes are TRBV7-9 and TRBJ2-2, with 9 nucleotides matching TRBD2. Germline V gives CDR1 SEHNR, CDR2 FQNEAQ (reference sequence). The CDR3 totals 15 residues. J was trimmed by 5 bases and V by 4 bases; bases with no gene match: 5. The CDR3 reads CASSSPSGTTGELFF. The CDR3 region has the DNA TGTGCCAGCAGCTCGCCTAGCGGGACAACCGGGGAGCTGTTTTTT.

This clonotype was observed a handful of times. The chain is built from TRBV4-2 and TRBJ2-3; tentatively, D is TRBD1 or TRBD2 (5 bases each). This CDR3 comprises 15 residues. Germline CDR1 reads LGHNA; CDR2 reads YNFKEQ. With 4 bases removed from V and 2 bases from J, the gap between germline ends came to 13 bases. The CDR3, as DNA: TGTGCCAGCAGCCCAATGGGACCAAACACAGATACGCAGTATTTT. Translating gives CASSPMGPNTDTQYF.

This clonotype was recorded many times. The genes are TRBV12-3 or TRBV12-4 and TRBJ2-5, with TRBD1 identical over 8 bases. Trimming cost V 7 bases and J 4 bases; bases outside gene matches: 17. The CDR3 is 17 amino acids. The CDR3 is CASTSRTGRVQRETQYF. CDR3 nucleotides: TGTGCCAGCACCTCTAGGACAGGGCGGGTCCAAAGAGAGACCCAGTACTTC.

The chain employs TRBV11-2 and TRBJ2-3, with 12 bases matching TRBD2. The germline V gene has CDR1 SGHAT and CDR2 FQNNGV. V lost 5 bases, J lost 2 bases, and 5 bases stayed unmatched. The length of the CDR3 is 16 residues. This CDR3 is CASSILAGGHTDTQYF. The CDR3 nucleotides read TGTGCCAGCAGCATACTAGCGGGAGGCCACACAGATACGCAGTATTTT.

Ten or more counts support this clonotype. V usage is TRBV3-1 and J usage is TRBJ2-1; 9 nucleotides align to TRBD2. Germline V gives CDR1 LGHDT, CDR2 YNNKEL (reference sequence). V shed 8 bases, J shed 13 bases, and the junction held 9 bases outside the gene matches. The CDR3 covers 12 residues. In nucleotides, the CDR3 is TGTGCCAGCGGAGTGGCGGGAGGGTTCCAGTTCTTC. Its protein product is CASGVAGGFQFF.

This clonotype was observed many times. V is TRBV28 and J is TRBJ1-5; no reliable D call. Germline V gene sequence: CDR1 MDHEN, CDR2 SYDVKM. The V end lost 7 bases, the J end lost 2 bases, and 12 bases lay between the germline ends. This CDR3 contains 14 residues. In DNA form, the CDR3 reads TGTGCCAGCACCTTCCCTCTGGGCAATCAGCCCCAGCATTTT. Protein sequence: CASTFPLGNQPQHF.